Listed here is a single T cell receptor (beta chain). Germline V gene sequence: CDR1 SGHTA, CDR2 FQGNSA. This CDR3 region has 14 residues. Trimming shortened V by 1 base and J by 0 bases, and 6 bases separated the two germline ends. This sample is part of a study of T cell changes during pregnancy in multiple sclerosis. Using immunoSEQ multiplex PCR, the repertoire was profiled, and TCRdb retains in-frame clones only, with some absent. Here the sample spans tens of thousands of clones, about nine tenths being singletons. This clonotype was obtained from a female donor in good health, enrolled as a control in a pregnancy study. The rearrangement links TRBV7-2 to TRBJ1-1, with D unclear. This specimen was peripheral blood, taken in the third trimester of pregnancy. This CDR3 reads CASSLGGLNTEAFF. Here the CDR3 DNA reads TGTGCCAGCAGCTTAGGAGGTTTGAACACTGAAGCTTTCTTT. The whole variable domain, remainder taken from reference TRBV7-2 and TRBJ1-1, is GAGVSQSPSNKVTEKGKDVELRCDPISGHTALYWYRQSLGQGLEFLIYFQGNSAPDKSGLPSDRFSAERTGGSVSTLTIQRTQQEDSAVYLCASSLGGLNTEAFFGQGTRLTVV.